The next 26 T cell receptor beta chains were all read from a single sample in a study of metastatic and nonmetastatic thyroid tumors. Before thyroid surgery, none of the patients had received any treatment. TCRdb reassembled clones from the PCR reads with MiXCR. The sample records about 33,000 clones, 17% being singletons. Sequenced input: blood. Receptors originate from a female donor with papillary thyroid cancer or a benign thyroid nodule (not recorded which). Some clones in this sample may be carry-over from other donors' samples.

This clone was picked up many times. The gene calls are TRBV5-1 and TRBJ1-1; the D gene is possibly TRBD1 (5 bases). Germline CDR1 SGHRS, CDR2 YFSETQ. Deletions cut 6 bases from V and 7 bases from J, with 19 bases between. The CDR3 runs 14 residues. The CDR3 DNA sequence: TGCGCCAGCACTAAGCCCGGGACGGATTTTGAAGCTTTCTTT. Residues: CASTKPGTDFEAFF.

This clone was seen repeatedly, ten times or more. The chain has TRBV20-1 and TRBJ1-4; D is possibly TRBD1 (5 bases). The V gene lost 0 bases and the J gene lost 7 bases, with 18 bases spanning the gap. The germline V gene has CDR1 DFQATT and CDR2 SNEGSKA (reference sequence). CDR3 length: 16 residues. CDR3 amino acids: CSARDRGGREREKLFF. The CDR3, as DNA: TGCAGTGCTAGAGATAGGGGTGGGAGGGAACGTGAAAAACTGTTTTTT.

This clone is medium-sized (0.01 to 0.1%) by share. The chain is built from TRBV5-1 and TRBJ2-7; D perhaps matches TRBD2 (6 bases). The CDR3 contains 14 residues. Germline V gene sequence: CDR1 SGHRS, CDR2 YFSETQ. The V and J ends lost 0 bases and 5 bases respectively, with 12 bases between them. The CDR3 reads CASSLGAGGNEQYF. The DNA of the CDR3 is TGCGCCAGCAGCTTGGGGGCGGGCGGGAACGAGCAGTACTTC.

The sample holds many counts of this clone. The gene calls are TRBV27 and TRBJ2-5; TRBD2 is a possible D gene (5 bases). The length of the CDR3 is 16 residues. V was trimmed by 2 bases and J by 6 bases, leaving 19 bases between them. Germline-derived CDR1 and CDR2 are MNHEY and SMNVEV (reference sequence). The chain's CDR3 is CASSLGPGPRGKTQYF. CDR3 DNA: TGTGCCAGCAGTTTAGGGCCCGGACCCCGAGGGAAGACCCAGTACTTC.

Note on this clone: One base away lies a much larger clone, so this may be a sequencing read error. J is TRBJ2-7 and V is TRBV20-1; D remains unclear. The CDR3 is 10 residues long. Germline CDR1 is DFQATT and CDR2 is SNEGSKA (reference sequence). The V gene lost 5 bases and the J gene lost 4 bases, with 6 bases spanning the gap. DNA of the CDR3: TGCAGTGCTGGATCATACGAGCAGTACTTC. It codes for CSAGSYEQYF.

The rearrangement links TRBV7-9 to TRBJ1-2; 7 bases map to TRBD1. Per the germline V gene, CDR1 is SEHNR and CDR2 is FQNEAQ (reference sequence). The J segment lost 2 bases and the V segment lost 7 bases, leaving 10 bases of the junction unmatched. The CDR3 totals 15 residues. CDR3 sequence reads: CASTVEGDSNYGYTF. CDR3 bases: TGTGCCAGCACGGTCGAGGGGGACAGCAACTATGGCTACACCTTC.

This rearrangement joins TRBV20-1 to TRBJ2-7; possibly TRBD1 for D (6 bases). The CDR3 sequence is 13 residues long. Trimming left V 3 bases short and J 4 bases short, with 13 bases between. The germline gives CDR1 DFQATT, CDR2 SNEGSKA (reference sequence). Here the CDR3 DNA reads TGCAGTGCTAGCCCAGTGACAGGATACGAGCAGTACTTC. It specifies CSASPVTGYEQYF.

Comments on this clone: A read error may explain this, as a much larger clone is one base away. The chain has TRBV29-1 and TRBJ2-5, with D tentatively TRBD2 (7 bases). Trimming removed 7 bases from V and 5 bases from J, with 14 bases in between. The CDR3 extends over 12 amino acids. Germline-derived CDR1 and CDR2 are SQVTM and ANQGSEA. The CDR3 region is CSGRGGGETQYF. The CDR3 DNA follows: TGCAGCGGGAGAGGGGGGGGTGAGACCCAGTACTTC.

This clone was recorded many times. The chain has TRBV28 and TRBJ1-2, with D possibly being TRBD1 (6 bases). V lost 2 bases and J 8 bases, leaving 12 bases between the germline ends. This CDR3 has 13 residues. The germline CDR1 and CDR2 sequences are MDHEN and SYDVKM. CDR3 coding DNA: TGTGCCAGCAGTTTACCGGGGGCGGGAGGCTACACCTTC. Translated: CASSLPGAGGYTF.

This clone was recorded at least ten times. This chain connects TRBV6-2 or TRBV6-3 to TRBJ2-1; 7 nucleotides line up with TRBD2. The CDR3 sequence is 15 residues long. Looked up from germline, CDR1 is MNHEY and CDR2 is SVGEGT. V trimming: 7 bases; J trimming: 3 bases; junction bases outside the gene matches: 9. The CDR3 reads CASTHGDYHYNEQFF. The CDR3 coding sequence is TGTGCCAGCACCCACGGGGACTATCACTACAATGAGCAGTTCTTC.

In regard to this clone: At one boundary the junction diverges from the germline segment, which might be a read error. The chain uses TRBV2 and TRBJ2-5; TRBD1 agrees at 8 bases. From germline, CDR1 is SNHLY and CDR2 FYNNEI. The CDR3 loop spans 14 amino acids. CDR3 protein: CASSGTGGGETQYF. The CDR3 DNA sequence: TGCGCCAGCAGTGGGACAGGTGGAGGAGAGACCCAGTACTTC.

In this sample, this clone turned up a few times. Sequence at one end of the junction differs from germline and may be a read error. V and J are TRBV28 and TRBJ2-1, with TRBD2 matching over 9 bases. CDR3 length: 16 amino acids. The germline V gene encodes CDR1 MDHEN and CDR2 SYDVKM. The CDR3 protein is CASRDRPSGGQNERFF. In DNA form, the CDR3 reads TGTGCCAGCAGGGACCGCCCCAGCGGGGGGCAAAATGAGCGGTTCTTC.

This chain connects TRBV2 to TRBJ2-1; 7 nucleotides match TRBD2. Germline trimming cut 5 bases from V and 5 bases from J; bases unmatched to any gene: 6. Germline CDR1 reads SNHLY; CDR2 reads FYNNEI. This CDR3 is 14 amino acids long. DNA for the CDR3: TGTGCCAGCAGTTTTGGCCGGGGGGACAATGAGCAGTTCTTC. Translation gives CASSFGRGDNEQFF.

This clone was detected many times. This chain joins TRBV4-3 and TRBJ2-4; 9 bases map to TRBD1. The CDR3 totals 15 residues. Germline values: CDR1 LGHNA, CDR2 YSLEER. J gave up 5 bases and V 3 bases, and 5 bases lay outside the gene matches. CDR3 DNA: TGCGCCAGCAGCCAGGTCCGGGACAGGGAAAACATTCAGTACTTC. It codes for CASSQVRDRENIQYF.

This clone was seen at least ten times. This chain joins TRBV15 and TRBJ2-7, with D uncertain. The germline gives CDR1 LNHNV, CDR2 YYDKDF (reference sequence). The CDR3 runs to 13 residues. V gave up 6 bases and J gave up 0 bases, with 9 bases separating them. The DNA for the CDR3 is TGTGCCACCAGTCTTGAGGCCTCCTACGAGCAGTACTTC. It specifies CATSLEASYEQYF.

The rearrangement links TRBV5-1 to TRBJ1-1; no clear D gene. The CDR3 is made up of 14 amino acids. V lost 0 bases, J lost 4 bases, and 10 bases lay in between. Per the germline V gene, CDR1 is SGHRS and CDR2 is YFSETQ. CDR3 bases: TGCGCCAGCAGCTTGGTCAGCTCGACCACTGAAGCTTTCTTT. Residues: CASSLVSSTTEAFF.

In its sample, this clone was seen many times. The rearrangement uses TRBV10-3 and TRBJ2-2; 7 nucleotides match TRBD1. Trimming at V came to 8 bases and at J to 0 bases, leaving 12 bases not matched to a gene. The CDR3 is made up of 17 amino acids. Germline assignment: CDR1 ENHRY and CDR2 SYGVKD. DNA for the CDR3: TGTGCCATCTACCGGCAGTGGGGGACAGCGAACACCGGGGAGCTGTTTTTT. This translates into CAIYRQWGTANTGELFF.

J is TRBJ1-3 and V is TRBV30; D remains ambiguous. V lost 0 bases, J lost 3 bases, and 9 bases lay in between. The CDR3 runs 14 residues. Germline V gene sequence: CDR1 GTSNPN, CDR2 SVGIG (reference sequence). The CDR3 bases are TGTGCCTGGAGTGTAGGAGGTGTTGGAAACACCATATATTTT. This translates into CAWSVGGVGNTIYF.

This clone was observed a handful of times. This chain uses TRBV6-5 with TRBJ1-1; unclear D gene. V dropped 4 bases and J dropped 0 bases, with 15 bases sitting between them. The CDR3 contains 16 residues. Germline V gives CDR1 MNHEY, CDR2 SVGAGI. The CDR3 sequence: CASSSRAGVVNTEAFF. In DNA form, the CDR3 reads TGTGCCAGCAGTTCGCGGGCAGGTGTTGTGAACACTGAAGCTTTCTTT.

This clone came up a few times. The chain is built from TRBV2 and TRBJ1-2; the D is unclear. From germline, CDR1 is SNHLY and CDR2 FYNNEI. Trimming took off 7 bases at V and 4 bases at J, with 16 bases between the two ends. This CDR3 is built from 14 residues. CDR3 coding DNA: TGTGCCAGCAACCGAAACGTGACTGCCTATGGCTACACCTTC. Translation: CASNRNVTAYGYTF.

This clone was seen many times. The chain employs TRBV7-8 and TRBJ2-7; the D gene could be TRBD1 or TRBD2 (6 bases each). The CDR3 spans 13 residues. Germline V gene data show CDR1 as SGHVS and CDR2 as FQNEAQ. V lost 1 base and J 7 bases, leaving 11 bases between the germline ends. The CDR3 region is CASSLVGGGEQYF. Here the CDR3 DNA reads TGTGCCAGCAGCTTAGTCGGGGGCGGGGAGCAGTACTTC.

The CDR3 reads CATSDLPTGARAYNEQFF. In DNA, the CDR3 is TGTGCCACCAGTGATTTGCCGACAGGTGCGCGGGCATACAATGAGCAGTTCTTC. The chain recombines TRBV24-1 with TRBJ2-1, with D possibly being TRBD1 (6 bases). Trimming pared 0 bases from V and 4 bases from J, leaving 18 bases between. Germline loops: CDR1 KGHDR, CDR2 SFDVKD. This CDR3 contains 18 residues.

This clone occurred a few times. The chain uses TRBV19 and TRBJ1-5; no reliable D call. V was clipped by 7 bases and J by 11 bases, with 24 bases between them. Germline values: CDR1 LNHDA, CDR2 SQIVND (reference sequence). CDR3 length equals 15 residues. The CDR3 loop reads CASTLSGPVLQSQHF. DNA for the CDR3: TGTGCCAGTACTCTCTCAGGCCCGGTGTTACAGTCCCAGCATTTT.

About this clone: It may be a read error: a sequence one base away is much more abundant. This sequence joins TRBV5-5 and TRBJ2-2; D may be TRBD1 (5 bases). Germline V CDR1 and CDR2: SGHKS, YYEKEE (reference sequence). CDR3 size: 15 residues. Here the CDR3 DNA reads TGTTCCAGCAGCTTGCCAGGACACTTAACCGGGGAGCTGTTTTTT. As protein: CSSSLPGHLTGELFF. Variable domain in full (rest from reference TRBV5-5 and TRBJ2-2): DAGVTQSPTHLIKTRGQQVTLRCSPISGHKSVSWYQQVLGQGPQFIFQYYEKEERGRGNFPDRFSARQFPNYSSELNVNALLLGDSALYLCSSSLPGHLTGELFFGEGSRLTVL.

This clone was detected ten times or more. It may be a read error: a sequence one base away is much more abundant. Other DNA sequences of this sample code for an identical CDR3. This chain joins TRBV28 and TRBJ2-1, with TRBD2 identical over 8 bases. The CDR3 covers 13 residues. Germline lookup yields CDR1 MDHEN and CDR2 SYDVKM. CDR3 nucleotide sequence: TGTGCCAGCAGGGGGCTTCGGGGCCGCGGGGGGCTCTTC. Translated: CASRGLRGRGGLF.

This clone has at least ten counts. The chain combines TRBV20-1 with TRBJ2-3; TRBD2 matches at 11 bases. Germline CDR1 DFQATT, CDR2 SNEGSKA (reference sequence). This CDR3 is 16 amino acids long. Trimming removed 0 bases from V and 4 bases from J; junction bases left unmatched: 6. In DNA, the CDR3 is TGCAGTGCTAGAGATTCTAGCGGGAGGAAAGCAGATACGCAGTATTTT. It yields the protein CSARDSSGRKADTQYF.